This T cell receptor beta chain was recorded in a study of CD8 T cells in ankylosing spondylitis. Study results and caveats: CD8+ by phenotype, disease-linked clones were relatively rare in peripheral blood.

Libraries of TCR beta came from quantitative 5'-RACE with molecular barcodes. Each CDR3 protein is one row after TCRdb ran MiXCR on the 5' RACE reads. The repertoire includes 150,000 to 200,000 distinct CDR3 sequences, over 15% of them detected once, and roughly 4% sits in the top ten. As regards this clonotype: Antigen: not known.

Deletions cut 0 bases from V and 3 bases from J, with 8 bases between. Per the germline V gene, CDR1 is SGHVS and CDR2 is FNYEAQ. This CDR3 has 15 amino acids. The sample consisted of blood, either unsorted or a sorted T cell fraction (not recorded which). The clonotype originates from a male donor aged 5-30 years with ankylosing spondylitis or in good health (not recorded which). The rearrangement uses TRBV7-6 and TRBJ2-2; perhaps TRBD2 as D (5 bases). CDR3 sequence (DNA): TGTGCCAGCAGCTTAGCGGGAGCTCACACCGGGGAGCTGTTTTTT. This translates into CASSLAGAHTGELFF.